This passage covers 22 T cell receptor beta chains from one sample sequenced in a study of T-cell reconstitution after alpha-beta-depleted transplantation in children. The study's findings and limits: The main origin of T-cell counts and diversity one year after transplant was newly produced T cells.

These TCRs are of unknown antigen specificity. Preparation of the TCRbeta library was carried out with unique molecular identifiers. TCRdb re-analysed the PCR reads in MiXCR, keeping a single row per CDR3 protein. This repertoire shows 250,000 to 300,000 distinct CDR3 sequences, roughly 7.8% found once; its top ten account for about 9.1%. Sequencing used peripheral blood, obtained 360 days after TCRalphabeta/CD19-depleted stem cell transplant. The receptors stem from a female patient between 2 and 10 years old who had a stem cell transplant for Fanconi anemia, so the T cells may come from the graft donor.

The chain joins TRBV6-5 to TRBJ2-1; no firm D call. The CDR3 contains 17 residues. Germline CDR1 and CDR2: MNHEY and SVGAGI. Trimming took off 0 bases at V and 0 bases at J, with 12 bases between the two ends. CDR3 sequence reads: CASSYSGVESSYNEQFF. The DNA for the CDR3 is TGTGCCAGCAGTTACTCTGGGGTTGAGAGCTCCTACAATGAGCAGTTCTTC.

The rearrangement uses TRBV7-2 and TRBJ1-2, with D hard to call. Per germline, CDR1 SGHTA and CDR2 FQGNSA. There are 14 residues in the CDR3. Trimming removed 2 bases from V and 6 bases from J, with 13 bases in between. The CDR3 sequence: CASSLSLDYHGYTF. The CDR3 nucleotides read TGTGCCAGCAGCTTAAGCCTAGACTACCATGGCTACACCTTC.

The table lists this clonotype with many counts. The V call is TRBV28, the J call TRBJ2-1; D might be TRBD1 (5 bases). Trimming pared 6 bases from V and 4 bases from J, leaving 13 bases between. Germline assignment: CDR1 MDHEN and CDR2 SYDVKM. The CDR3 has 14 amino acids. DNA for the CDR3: TGTGCCAGCAGACAGCCAGGGTCGTACAATGAGCAGTTCTTC. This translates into CASRQPGSYNEQFF.

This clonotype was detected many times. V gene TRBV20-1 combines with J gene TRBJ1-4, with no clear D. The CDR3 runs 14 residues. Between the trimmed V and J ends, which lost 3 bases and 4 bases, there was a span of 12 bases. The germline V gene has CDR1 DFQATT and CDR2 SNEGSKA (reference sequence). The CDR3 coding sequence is TGCAGTGCTAGTGGCCAGGCGGGTAATGAAAAACTGTTTTTT. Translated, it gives CSASGQAGNEKLFF.

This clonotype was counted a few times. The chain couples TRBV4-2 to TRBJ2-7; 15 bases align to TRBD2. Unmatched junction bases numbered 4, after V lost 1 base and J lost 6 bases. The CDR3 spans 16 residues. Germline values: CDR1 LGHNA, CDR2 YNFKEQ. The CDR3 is CASSQAGLAGGFEQYF. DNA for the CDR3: TGTGCCAGCAGCCAAGCAGGACTAGCGGGAGGGTTCGAGCAGTACTTC.

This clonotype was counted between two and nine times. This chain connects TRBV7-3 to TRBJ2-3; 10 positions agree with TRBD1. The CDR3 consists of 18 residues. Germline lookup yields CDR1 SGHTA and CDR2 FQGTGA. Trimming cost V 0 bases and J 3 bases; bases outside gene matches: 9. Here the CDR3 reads CASSLTFVGQGITDTQYF. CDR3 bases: TGTGCCAGCAGCTTAACCTTTGTGGGACAGGGGATAACAGATACGCAGTATTTT.

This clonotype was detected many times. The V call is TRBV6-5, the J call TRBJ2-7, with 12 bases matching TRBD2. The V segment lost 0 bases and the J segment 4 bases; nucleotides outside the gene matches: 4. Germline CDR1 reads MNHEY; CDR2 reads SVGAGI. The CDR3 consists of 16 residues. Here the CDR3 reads CASSYSTSGSFYEQYF. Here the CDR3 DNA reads TGTGCCAGCAGTTACTCGACTAGCGGGAGTTTTTACGAGCAGTACTTC.

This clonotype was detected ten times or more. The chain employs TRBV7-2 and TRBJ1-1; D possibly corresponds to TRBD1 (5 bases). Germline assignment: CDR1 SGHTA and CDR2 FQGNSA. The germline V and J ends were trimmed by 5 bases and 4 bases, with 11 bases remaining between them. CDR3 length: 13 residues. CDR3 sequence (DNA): TGTGCCAGCAGCCCAGGGTTGGTCACTGAAGCTTTCTTT. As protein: CASSPGLVTEAFF.

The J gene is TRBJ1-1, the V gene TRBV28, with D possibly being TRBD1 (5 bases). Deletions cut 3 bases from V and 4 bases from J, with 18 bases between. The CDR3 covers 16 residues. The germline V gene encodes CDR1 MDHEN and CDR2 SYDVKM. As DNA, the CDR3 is TGTGCCAGCAGTTTTGTATCAGGCGGGGGAAGCACTGAAGCTTTCTTT. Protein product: CASSFVSGGGSTEAFF.

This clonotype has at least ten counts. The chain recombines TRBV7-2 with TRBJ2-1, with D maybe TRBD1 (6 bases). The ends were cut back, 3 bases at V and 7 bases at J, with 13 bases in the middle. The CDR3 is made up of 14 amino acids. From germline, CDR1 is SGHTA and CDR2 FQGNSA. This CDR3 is CASSFGTNWNEQFF. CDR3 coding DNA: TGTGCCAGCAGCTTTGGGACAAATTGGAATGAGCAGTTCTTC.

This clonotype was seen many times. This CDR3 is CASSLGQGGPQHF. The CDR3 DNA sequence: TGTGCCAGCAGTTTAGGGCAGGGGGGGCCCCAGCATTTT. The rearrangement links TRBV12-3 or TRBV12-4 to TRBJ1-5; 7 bases are a match to TRBD1. This CDR3 contains 13 residues. The junction had 3 bases not matched to a gene; V was cut back by 1 base and J by 9 bases.

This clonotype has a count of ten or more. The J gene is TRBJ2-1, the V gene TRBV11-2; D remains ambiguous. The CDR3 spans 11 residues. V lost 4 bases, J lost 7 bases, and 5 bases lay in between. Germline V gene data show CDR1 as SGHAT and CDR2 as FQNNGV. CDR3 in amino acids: CASSSDNEQFF. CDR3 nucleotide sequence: TGTGCCAGCAGCTCCGATAATGAGCAGTTCTTC.

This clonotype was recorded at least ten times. This CDR3 is CSARASRVPIYYEQYF. For the CDR3, the DNA is TGCAGTGCTAGAGCCAGTCGGGTCCCAATCTACTACGAGCAGTACTTC. J is TRBJ2-7 and V is TRBV20-1; D remains unclear. CDR1 is DFQATT, CDR2 SNEGSKA, per germline (reference sequence). Trimming took 1 base from V and 3 from J, leaving 19 bases between them. The CDR3 extends over 16 amino acids.

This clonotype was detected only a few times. For the CDR3, the DNA is TGTGCCAGCAGCAGGGGACTAGCGGGGAGCTTAGGGGGGCAGTACGTC. The encoded protein is CASSRGLAGSLGGQYV. The chain combines TRBV7-8 with TRBJ2-7, with TRBD2 matching over 13 bases. The CDR3 spans 16 residues. From germline, CDR1 is SGHVS and CDR2 FQNEAQ. V trimming: 5 bases; J trimming: 9 bases; junction bases outside the gene matches: 13.

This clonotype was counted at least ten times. The CDR3 loop reads CASSVEDTIYF. The CDR3, as DNA: TGTGCCAGCAGCGTAGAAGACACCATATATTTT. The genes are TRBV9 and TRBJ1-3; D unresolved. The V and J ends lost 0 bases and 8 bases respectively, with 3 bases between them. The CDR3 extends over 11 amino acids. In germline, CDR1 is SGDLS, CDR2 YYNGEE.

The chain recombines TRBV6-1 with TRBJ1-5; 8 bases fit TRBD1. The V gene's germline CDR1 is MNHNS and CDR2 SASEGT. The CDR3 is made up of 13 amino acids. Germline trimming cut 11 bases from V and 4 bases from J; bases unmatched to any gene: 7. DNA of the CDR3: TGTGCCGGAGGACAGGGAGAAAATCAGCCCCAGCATTTT. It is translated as CAGGQGENQPQHF.

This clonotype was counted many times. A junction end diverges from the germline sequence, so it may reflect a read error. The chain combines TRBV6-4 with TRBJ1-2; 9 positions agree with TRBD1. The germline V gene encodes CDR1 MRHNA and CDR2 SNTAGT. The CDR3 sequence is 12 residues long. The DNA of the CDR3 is TGCGCCAGCTCGGACAGGGGTTATGGCTACACCTTC. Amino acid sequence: CASSDRGYGYTF.

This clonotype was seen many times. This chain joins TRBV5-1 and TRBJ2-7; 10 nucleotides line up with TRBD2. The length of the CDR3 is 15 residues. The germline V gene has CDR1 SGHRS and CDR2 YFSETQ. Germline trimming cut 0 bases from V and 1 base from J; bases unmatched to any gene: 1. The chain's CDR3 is CASSLELAGSYEQYF. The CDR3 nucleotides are TGCGCCAGCAGCTTGGAACTAGCGGGGTCCTACGAGCAGTACTTC.

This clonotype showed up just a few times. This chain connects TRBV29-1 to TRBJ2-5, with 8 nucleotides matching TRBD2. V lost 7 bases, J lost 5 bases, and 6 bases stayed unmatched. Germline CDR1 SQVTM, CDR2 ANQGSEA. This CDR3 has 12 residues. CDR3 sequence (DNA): TGCAGCGCCCGGGAGGGGCTGGAGACCCAGTACTTC. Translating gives CSAREGLETQYF.

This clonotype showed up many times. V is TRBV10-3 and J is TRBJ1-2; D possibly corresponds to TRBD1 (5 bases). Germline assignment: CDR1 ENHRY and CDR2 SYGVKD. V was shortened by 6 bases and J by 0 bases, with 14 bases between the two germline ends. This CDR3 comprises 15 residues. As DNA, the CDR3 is TGTGCCATCAGCCCACGGGACCGAGCTAACTATGGCTACACCTTC. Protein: CAISPRDRANYGYTF.

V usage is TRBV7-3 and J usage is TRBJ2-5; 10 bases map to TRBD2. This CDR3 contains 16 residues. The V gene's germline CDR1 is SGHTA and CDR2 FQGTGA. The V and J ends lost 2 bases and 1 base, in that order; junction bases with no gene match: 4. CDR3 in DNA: TGTGCCAGCAGCTTAGGAGCGGGGGGGCTCCAAGAGACCCAGTACTTC. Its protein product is CASSLGAGGLQETQYF.

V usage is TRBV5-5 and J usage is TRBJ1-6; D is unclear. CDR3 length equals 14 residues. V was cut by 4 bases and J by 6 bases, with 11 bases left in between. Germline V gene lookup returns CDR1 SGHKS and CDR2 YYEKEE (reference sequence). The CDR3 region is CASSDGVPNSPLHF. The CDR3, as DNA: TGTGCCAGCAGCGACGGAGTCCCTAATTCACCCCTCCACTTT. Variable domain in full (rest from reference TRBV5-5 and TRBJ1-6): DAGVTQSPTHLIKTRGQQVTLRCSPISGHKSVSWYQQVLGQGPQFIFQYYEKEERGRGNFPDRFSARQFPNYSSELNVNALLLGDSALYLCASSDGVPNSPLHFGNGTRLTVT.